The clone carrying this TCR beta chain was counted only a few times. What it binds is not known. The data are from a study of a mutant IDH1 vaccine in newly diagnosed glioma. Study in general: The earlier regimen, radiotherapy, temozolomide, or both, was most often both.

The V gene's germline CDR1 is SNHLY and CDR2 FYNNEI. CDR3 length: 15 amino acids. V lost 2 bases to trimming and J lost 1 base, with 12 bases between them. Some clones are missing from TCRdb's copy, which holds only in-frame ones; the method was immunoSEQ multiplex PCR. The top ten clones hold about 9.3% of a sample with more than 25,000 clones, approximately 79% of them seen once. Time point reported: week 35, safety follow-up. Vaccination used 300 ug of mutant IDH1 20-mer peptide per dose, with topical imiquimod. The donor cohort comprised cases of new WHO grade 3 or 4 IDH1-mutant, ATRX-lost astrocytoma.

The gene calls are TRBV2 and TRBJ2-7, with D possibly matching TRBD2 (5 bases). The input for sequencing was PBMCs, taken from a glioma patient whose treatment included an IDH1 peptide vaccine. This sequence was found in a woman aged 25 to 39 with glioma. Some clones in this sample may be carry-over from other donors' samples. The CDR3 DNA reads TGTGCCAGCAGTGAAAGGGCGGGCCCTTCCTACGAGCAGTACTTC. Protein product: CASSERAGPSYEQYF.